One and the same sample provided the 29 T cell receptor beta chains below, sequenced in a study of neoadjuvant anti-PD-1 for oral cavity cancer. Measured with immunoSEQ multiplex PCR; TCRdb has only the in-frame clones, and not every one. The sample includes roughly 67,000 clones, 83% seen only once; the top ten take nearly 3.5%. The specimen was PBMCs, collected before nivolumab (anti-PD-1) treatment. The receptor source for this set is a person aged 40-85 years with oral cavity squamous cell carcinoma.

The chain uses TRBV5-1 and TRBJ2-1, with a tentative D call TRBD2 (5 bases). The CDR3 contains 15 residues. In germline, CDR1 is SGHRS, CDR2 YFSETQ. The germline V and J ends were trimmed by 0 bases and 2 bases, with 9 bases remaining between them. The CDR3: CASSLEAAAYNEQFF. The CDR3 DNA reads as TGCGCCAGCAGCTTGGAAGCGGCAGCCTACAATGAGCAGTTCTTC.

The chain combines TRBV10-3 with TRBJ2-3; D is possibly TRBD2 (6 bases). Germline CDR1 ENHRY, CDR2 SYGVKD. The CDR3 spans 15 residues. V was clipped by 6 bases and J by 2 bases, with 15 bases between them. The CDR3 DNA is TGTGCCATCAGGGCCTTTGGCGGGAACACAGATACGCAGTATTTT. The encoded protein is CAIRAFGGNTDTQYF.

The V and J genes are TRBV30 and TRBJ1-1; the D is unclear. Deletions cut 5 bases from V and 0 bases from J, with 10 bases between. Per the germline V gene, CDR1 is GTSNPN and CDR2 is SVGIG (reference sequence). The CDR3 spans 13 residues. Here the CDR3 DNA reads TGTGCCTGGGGGAGGACGGTGAACACTGAAGCTTTCTTT. Encoded protein: CAWGRTVNTEAFF. The full variable domain, with the rest looked up from reference TRBV30 and TRBJ1-1, is SQTIHQWPATLVQPVGSPLSLECTVEGTSNPNLYWYRQAAGRGLQLLFYSVGIGQISSEVPQNLSASRPQDRQFILSSKKLLLSDSGFYLCAWGRTVNTEAFFGQGTRLTVV.

The genes are TRBV12-5 and TRBJ1-6, with 10 nucleotides matching TRBD1. CDR1 is LGHNT, CDR2 FRNRAP, per germline. With V trimmed by 0 bases and J by 10 bases, 3 bases remained unmatched. CDR3 length: 15 amino acids. The DNA of the CDR3 is TGTGCTAGTGGTTTGGTAGGGACAGGGGACTCACCCCTCCACTTT. Translated, it gives CASGLVGTGDSPLHF.

The chain links TRBV30 to TRBJ1-2; D possibly corresponds to TRBD1 (5 bases). CDR3 length equals 13 residues. Trimming removed 3 bases at V and 7 bases at J, with 15 bases between. The V gene's germline CDR1 is GTSNPN and CDR2 SVGIG (reference sequence). For the CDR3, the DNA is TGTGCCTGGAGCCGGGACGGACCAGGTGGCTACACCTTC. Its protein is CAWSRDGPGGYTF.

V and J are TRBV7-8 and TRBJ2-5, with 9 bases fitting TRBD2. Unmatched junction bases numbered 12, after V lost 2 bases and J lost 5 bases. Germline V lookup: CDR1 SGHVS, CDR2 FQNEAQ. The CDR3 length is 17 residues. The CDR3 loop reads CASSLSPGIAGEETQYF. Written as DNA, the CDR3 is TGTGCCAGCAGCTTATCCCCCGGGATAGCGGGAGAGGAGACCCAGTACTTC.

Only a few counts were recorded for this clone. The chain carries TRBV5-1 and TRBJ1-2, with a tentative D call TRBD1 (6 bases). V gave up 0 bases and J gave up 8 bases, with 11 bases separating them. CDR1 SGHRS and CDR2 YFSETQ come from the germline V gene. CDR3 length: 13 amino acids. The CDR3 nucleotides read TGCGCCAGCAGCTTGGTGGCAGGGGAAGGCTACACCTTC. Translated, it gives CASSLVAGEGYTF.

In this sample, this clone turned up once. This chain links TRBV7-2 with TRBJ1-2; D is unclear. CDR1 SGHTA and CDR2 FQGNSA come from the germline V gene. V lost 2 bases and J 7 bases, leaving 11 bases between the germline ends. This CDR3 comprises 13 residues. The CDR3 nucleotides are TGTGCCAGCAGCTTATTCGGAGCCCCTGGCTACACCTTC. It encodes CASSLFGAPGYTF.

V gene TRBV10-3 combines with J gene TRBJ1-2; weak D call: TRBD1 (6 bases). The V and J ends lost 5 bases and 2 bases respectively, with 9 bases between them. This CDR3 has 13 amino acids. Germline V gene data show CDR1 as ENHRY and CDR2 as SYGVKD. CDR3 amino acids: CAISRTANYGYTF. In nucleotides, the CDR3 is TGTGCCATCAGTAGGACAGCGAACTATGGCTACACCTTC.

This chain links TRBV6-1 with TRBJ1-4; 7 nucleotides match TRBD1. The length of the CDR3 is 15 residues. After removal of 1 base from V and 3 bases from J, the junction contained 2 bases not matched to a gene. Germline V gene data show CDR1 as MNHNS and CDR2 as SASEGT. In DNA, the CDR3 is TGTGCCAGCAGTGAAGGACAGGGTTCTAATGAAAAACTGTTTTTT. Translating gives CASSEGQGSNEKLFF.

V gene TRBV9 combines with J gene TRBJ2-4, with TRBD2 matching over 8 bases. The CDR3 is made up of 15 amino acids. The ends lost 4 bases at V and 8 bases at J; junction bases unmatched: 11. Germline V CDR1 and CDR2: SGDLS, YYNGEE. The CDR3 bases are TGTGCCAGCAGCCTAGCGGGTGCGCCCGGGGACATTCAGTACTTC. Its translation is CASSLAGAPGDIQYF.

This clone was detected a few times. The gene calls are TRBV27 and TRBJ2-7, with 10 bases fitting TRBD2. CDR1 is MNHEY, CDR2 SMNVEV, per germline (reference sequence). The CDR3 contains 13 residues. V lost 4 bases to trimming and J lost 4 bases; unmatched junction nucleotides: 1. Here the CDR3 reads CASSSSGSYEQYF. The CDR3 region has the DNA TGTGCCAGCAGTTCTAGCGGGAGTTACGAGCAGTACTTC.

This chain joins TRBV6-5 and TRBJ2-1; D is undetermined. CDR1 is MNHEY, CDR2 SVGAGI, per germline. The V and J ends lost 7 bases and 9 bases respectively, with 22 bases between them. The CDR3 has 15 amino acids. The CDR3 sequence: CASKISLGPVGEQFF. The DNA of the CDR3 is TGTGCCAGCAAAATAAGCCTTGGGCCCGTGGGTGAGCAGTTCTTC.

The chain links TRBV7-6 to TRBJ1-4; no definite D call. The germline gives CDR1 SGHVS, CDR2 FNYEAQ. V gave up 1 base and J gave up 0 bases, with 12 bases separating them. The CDR3 has 17 amino acids. The CDR3 loop is CASSLGVVGSTNEKLFF. As DNA, the CDR3 is TGTGCCAGCAGCTTAGGGGTGGTCGGGTCAACTAATGAAAAACTGTTTTTT.

In its sample, this clone was seen a few times. V and J are TRBV5-1 and TRBJ2-7; D unresolved. Germline V gives CDR1 SGHRS, CDR2 YFSETQ. Trimming took off 0 bases at V and 1 base at J, with 17 bases between the two ends. The CDR3 runs 17 residues. This chain's CDR3 is CASSLGRRAAKSYEQYF. CDR3 nucleotides: TGCGCCAGCAGCTTGGGACGTCGGGCAGCAAAGTCCTACGAGCAGTACTTC.

This chain connects TRBV4-2 to TRBJ2-7, with 13 bases that match TRBD2. The germline V gene encodes CDR1 LGHNA and CDR2 YNFKEQ. The CDR3 sequence is 15 residues long. The junction had 6 bases not matched to a gene; V was cut back by 5 bases and J by 5 bases. The CDR3 coding sequence is TGTGCCAGCAGCGAGACTAGCGGGGGGAACCACGAGCAGTACTTC. Encoded protein: CASSETSGGNHEQYF.

The V call is TRBV6-5, the J call TRBJ1-4; TRBD1 matches 7 bases. After removal of 4 bases from V and 3 bases from J, the junction contained 5 bases not matched to a gene. The germline V gene has CDR1 MNHEY and CDR2 SVGAGI. The CDR3 extends over 15 amino acids. CDR3: CASSSPGGANEKLFF. Written as DNA, the CDR3 is TGTGCCAGCAGTTCCCCAGGGGGGGCTAATGAAAAACTGTTTTTT.

The rearrangement links TRBV5-6 to TRBJ1-2; 9 positions match TRBD1. This CDR3 has 15 residues. Trimming took 3 bases from V and 6 from J; bases not matched to a gene: 9. CDR1 and CDR2 (germline): SGHDT, YYEEEE. The CDR3 spells CASSSSGTGRHGYTF. The CDR3 DNA reads as TGTGCCAGCAGCTCCTCTGGGACAGGGAGGCATGGCTACACCTTC. The full variable domain, completed using reference TRBV5-6 and TRBJ1-2, is DAGVTQSPTHLIKTRGQQVTLRCSPKSGHDTVSWYQQALGQGPQFIFQYYEEEERQRGNFPDRFSGHQFPNYSSELNVNALLLGDSALYLCASSSSGTGRHGYTFGSGTRLTVV.

The chain joins TRBV5-8 to TRBJ2-3; TRBD2 matches at 15 bases. Germline trimming cut 4 bases from V and 4 bases from J; bases unmatched to any gene: 13. From germline, CDR1 is SGHTS and CDR2 YDEGEE. CDR3 length: 19 residues. The CDR3, as DNA: TGTGCCAGCAGCCCGGGACTAGCGGGGGGTTTTTCCTTGGCAGATACGCAGTATTTT. Protein: CASSPGLAGGFSLADTQYF.

The rearrangement joins TRBV5-4 to TRBJ1-2; D is ambiguous. Germline V CDR1 and CDR2: SGHNT, YYREEE (reference sequence). The germline V and J ends were trimmed by 0 bases and 2 bases, with 8 bases remaining between them. The CDR3 is 14 amino acids. CDR3 bases: TGTGCCAGCAGCTTGGCCCCCAGGAACTATGGCTACACCTTC. Amino acid sequence: CASSLAPRNYGYTF.

This clone was seen once. This rearrangement joins TRBV4-2 to TRBJ1-4; D unresolved. This CDR3 is 17 amino acids long. Deletions cut 0 bases from V and 0 bases from J, with 11 bases between. Germline V CDR1 and CDR2: LGHNA, YNFKEQ. In DNA, the CDR3 is TGTGCCAGCAGCCAAGATCGAGGTCGTGCAACTAATGAAAAACTGTTTTTT. Its translation: CASSQDRGRATNEKLFF.

The J gene is TRBJ1-1, the V gene TRBV2; 7 positions match TRBD1. Germline values: CDR1 SNHLY, CDR2 FYNNEI. V lost 4 bases to trimming and J lost 5 bases; unmatched junction nucleotides: 7. CDR3 length: 14 residues. The CDR3 protein is CASSARTGATEAFF. The CDR3 nucleotides read TGTGCCAGCAGTGCACGGACAGGAGCTACTGAAGCTTTCTTT.

The V call is TRBV5-1, the J call TRBJ1-4; the D gene is possibly TRBD1 (6 bases). The germline gives CDR1 SGHRS, CDR2 YFSETQ. The CDR3 totals 17 residues. Trimming shortened V by 0 bases and J by 3 bases, and 15 bases separated the two germline ends. The CDR3 nucleotides read TGCGCCAGCAGCTTGGCAGGGGAAAAAGGGCCTAATGAAAAACTGTTTTTT. This sequence encodes CASSLAGEKGPNEKLFF.

The V call is TRBV6-4, the J call TRBJ1-1, with D possibly being TRBD1 (6 bases). Trimming removed 6 bases from V and 1 base from J, with 9 bases in between. The germline V gene encodes CDR1 MRHNA and CDR2 SNTAGT. This CDR3 comprises 13 residues. CDR3 sequence: CASSLTGNTEAFF. The DNA for the CDR3 is TGTGCCAGCAGCCTGACAGGGAACACTGAAGCTTTCTTT.

DNA for the CDR3: TGTGCCAGCAGTGAAATTCCAGGGGGTACGCAGTATTTT. Its translation is CASSEIPGGTQYF. The rearrangement joins TRBV2 to TRBJ2-3, with 7 bases that match TRBD1. Trimming took 2 bases from V and 8 from J; bases not matched to a gene: 4. Looked up from germline, CDR1 is SNHLY and CDR2 is FYNNEI. The CDR3 runs to 13 residues.

CDR3 protein: CASSPRQGAAEQYF. The CDR3 DNA reads TGTGCCAGCAGCCCCCGACAGGGGGCGGCCGAGCAGTACTTC. The chain links TRBV7-3 to TRBJ2-7, with TRBD1 identical over 10 bases. The CDR3 totals 14 residues. Per germline, CDR1 SGHTA and CDR2 FQGTGA. With 5 bases clipped from V and 6 bases from J, the junction kept 7 bases outside the gene matches.

This chain uses TRBV7-7 with TRBJ1-4; D unresolved. The CDR3 covers 13 residues. Germline V gene data show CDR1 as SSHAT and CDR2 as FNYEAQ (reference sequence). Trimming took off 5 bases at V and 4 bases at J, with 8 bases between the two ends. The CDR3 nucleotides are TGTGCCAGCAGCGAACAGAGTAATGAAAAACTGTTTTTT. The encoded protein is CASSEQSNEKLFF.

This clone was detected once. The genes are TRBV29-1 and TRBJ2-7, with 9 bases aligning to TRBD2. Germline CDR1 reads SQVTM; CDR2 reads ANQGSEA. The CDR3 length is 15 residues. The V gene end was trimmed by 6 bases and the J gene end by 1 base; junction bases not matched to a gene: 10. CDR3 in amino acids: CSVLKLAGSSYEQYF. The CDR3 nucleotides are TGCAGCGTGCTTAAACTAGCGGGCTCATCCTACGAGCAGTACTTC.

The chain joins TRBV6-5 to TRBJ1-1; D may be TRBD1 (5 bases). V was pared by 1 base and J by 4 bases, with 7 bases between. CDR3 length equals 13 residues. Per the germline V gene, CDR1 is MNHEY and CDR2 is SVGAGI. CDR3: CASSYWGSTEAFF. Here the CDR3 DNA reads TGTGCCAGCAGTTACTGGGGGAGCACTGAAGCTTTCTTT.